A single T cell receptor (beta chain) is shown here with its context. Its antigen remains unidentified. Each CDR3 protein is one row after TCRdb ran MiXCR on the 5' RACE reads. The sample comprises approximately 700,000 distinct CDR3 sequences, 15% to 20% of which are singletons, and around 13% rests with the top ten. The data stem from a study of identical twins. CDR1 and CDR2 from the germline V gene are SQVTM and ANQGSEA. The CDR3 extends over 13 amino acids. V was clipped by 0 bases and J by 1 base, with 6 bases between them. The study, taken as a whole, reports: Beta out-of-frame sequences displayed a weaker excess of sharing between twins.

The data also belong to a second study, concerning T cells expressing NK-cell markers. That work states: There were several donors in whom these clonotypes also led the CD3+CD56-NKG2C+ fraction.

The genes are TRBV29-1 and TRBJ1-1; TRBD1 might be the D (6 bases). What was sequenced was PBMCs. The clonotype comes from a woman between 18 and 29 years old in good health. This CDR3 reads CSVEEQGNTEAFF. As DNA, the CDR3 is TGCAGCGTTGAAGAACAGGGGAACACTGAAGCTTTCTTT. Using reference TRBV29-1 and TRBJ1-1 for the parts outside the CDR3, the full variable domain is SAVISQKPSRDICQRGTSLTIQCQVDSQVTMMFWYRQQPGQSLTLIATANQGSEATYESGFVIDKFPISRPNLTFSTLTVSNMSPEDSSIYLCSVEEQGNTEAFFGQGTRLTVV.